Described below is a single T cell receptor beta chain sequence and its context. Peripheral blood came from all dose cohorts at three timepoints. This entry belongs to a study of OX40 agonist ivuxolimab in advanced cancers. Produced via immunoSEQ multiplex PCR; TCRdb's table is partial and in-frame only. This table has 25,000 to 35,000 clones, roughly three quarters appearing once. This TCR was sampled from an adult with an advanced solid tumor such as melanoma, head and neck, liver or kidney cancer. This specimen was CD4+ or CD8+ T cells sorted from blood, taken in a trial of the OX40 agonist ivuxolimab.

CDR3 residues: CASSLGPSVNEQFF. The CDR3 region has the DNA TGTGCCAGCAGCTTAGGTCCTAGCGTAAATGAGCAGTTCTTC. This rearrangement joins TRBV7-9 to TRBJ2-1, with D tentatively TRBD2 (6 bases). V lost 1 base and J lost 7, with 11 bases in between. Germline CDR1 is SEHNR and CDR2 is FQNEAQ (reference sequence). CDR3 size: 14 residues.